These 21 T cell receptor beta chains originate from one sample sequenced in a study of cytomegalovirus exposure and HLA in healthy donors. Primers: 60 Vbeta forward and 13 Jbeta reverse. Clones were sequenced by immunoSEQ multiplex PCR, and TCRdb holds only the in-frame ones, with some missing. The listing records over 55,000 clones. Sequencing input: PBMCs. The receptors were gathered from a male donor in good health and CMV-seronegative.

The chain links TRBV7-2 to TRBJ1-6; weak D call: TRBD1 (6 bases). Trimming pared 6 bases from V and 10 bases from J, leaving 16 bases between. Germline CDR1 reads SGHTA; CDR2 reads FQGNSA. CDR3 length equals 14 residues. The CDR3 is CASSPQGNRSPLHF. DNA of the CDR3: TGTGCCAGCAGTCCACAGGGTAATAGATCACCCCTCCACTTT.

The rearrangement joins TRBV28 to TRBJ2-1; TRBD1 matches 8 bases. This CDR3 is 16 amino acids long. J lost 1 base, V lost 4 bases, and 6 bases had no gene match. Germline CDR1 reads MDHEN; CDR2 reads SYDVKM. Here the CDR3 reads CASSSPGQGSYNEQFF. The DNA of the CDR3 is TGTGCCAGCAGTTCACCCGGACAGGGATCCTACAATGAGCAGTTCTTC.

The genes are TRBV5-6 and TRBJ1-2, with 7 bases identical to TRBD1. Losses at the gene ends were 3 bases for V and 4 bases for J; bases not matched to a gene: 6. This CDR3 is built from 14 residues. Germline assignment: CDR1 SGHDT and CDR2 YYEEEE. DNA for the CDR3: TGTGCCAGCAGCTCGGGACAGCCAGCCTATGGCTACACCTTC. Amino acids: CASSSGQPAYGYTF. Full variable domain (rest looked up from reference TRBV5-6 and TRBJ1-2): DAGVTQSPTHLIKTRGQQVTLRCSPKSGHDTVSWYQQALGQGPQFIFQYYEEEERQRGNFPDRFSGHQFPNYSSELNVNALLLGDSALYLCASSSGQPAYGYTFGSGTRLTVV.

The V call is TRBV4-3, the J call TRBJ2-7; maybe TRBD2 (5 bases). Germline CDR1 LGHNA, CDR2 YSLEER. Trimming stripped 0 bases from V and 2 bases from J, with 11 bases between. The CDR3 totals 15 residues. The CDR3 coding sequence is TGCGCCAGCAGCCAAGATTTTCAGGAGGCCTACGAGCAGTACTTC. This sequence encodes CASSQDFQEAYEQYF.

The V gene is TRBV28, the J gene TRBJ2-7; 8 bases are shared with TRBD1. V was clipped by 4 bases and J by 5 bases; unmatched bases: 7. Germline V lookup: CDR1 MDHEN, CDR2 SYDVKM. The CDR3 runs 14 residues. The CDR3, as DNA: TGTGCCAGCAGTTCCTGGACAGGGAAGGACGAGCAGTACTTC. This sequence encodes CASSSWTGKDEQYF.

This chain connects TRBV11-3 to TRBJ1-1; 9 bases match TRBD1. The germline V gene encodes CDR1 SGHNT and CDR2 YENEEA. With 5 bases clipped from V and 2 bases from J, the junction kept 18 bases outside the gene matches. CDR3 length: 19 residues. CDR3 region: CASSTPRDRAFPINTEAFF. The DNA for the CDR3 is TGTGCCAGCAGCACCCCCCGGGACAGGGCTTTCCCAATCAACACTGAAGCTTTCTTT.

CDR3 nucleotide sequence: TGTGCCAGCAGTCCCTATGGGGCCCCAGCTAACTATGGCTACACCTTC. This sequence encodes CASSPYGAPANYGYTF. This chain uses TRBV5-6 with TRBJ1-2; weak D call: TRBD1 (5 bases). CDR3 length equals 16 residues. CDR1 and CDR2 (germline): SGHDT, YYEEEE. V was trimmed by 5 bases and J by 0 bases, leaving 17 bases between them. Full variable domain (remainder filled in from reference TRBV5-6 and TRBJ1-2): DAGVTQSPTHLIKTRGQQVTLRCSPKSGHDTVSWYQQALGQGPQFIFQYYEEEERQRGNFPDRFSGHQFPNYSSELNVNALLLGDSALYLCASSPYGAPANYGYTFGSGTRLTVV.

The CDR3 DNA is TGTGCCAGCTCACGGGACTTCGGGGATACGCAGTATTTT. Translation: CASSRDFGDTQYF. The chain employs TRBV18 and TRBJ2-3; D perhaps matches TRBD2 (6 bases). The germline CDR1 and CDR2 sequences are KGHSH and LQKENI. Trimming left V 4 bases short and J 6 bases short, with 11 bases between. This CDR3 region has 13 residues.

The chain's CDR3 is CASSLGDRGGYTF. The CDR3 nucleotides read TGTGCCAGCAGCTTAGGGGATAGGGGCGGCTACACCTTC. The chain carries TRBV5-5 and TRBJ1-2; D perhaps matches TRBD1 (5 bases). The CDR3 contains 13 residues. Germline assignment: CDR1 SGHKS and CDR2 YYEKEE (reference sequence). Deletions cut 2 bases from V and 8 bases from J, with 13 bases between.

The chain has TRBV7-3 and TRBJ2-5; tentatively, D is TRBD2 (5 bases). CDR1 is SGHTA, CDR2 FQGTGA, per germline. Trimming pared 5 bases from V and 4 bases from J, leaving 11 bases between. The CDR3 extends over 13 amino acids. DNA of the CDR3: TGTGCCAGCAGCAATCCGGGGTCAGAGACCCAGTACTTC. Its translation: CASSNPGSETQYF.

The chain uses TRBV9 and TRBJ2-2; possible D gene TRBD2, 5 bases. The CDR3 sequence is 22 residues long. Trimming shortened V by 2 bases and J by 3 bases, and 32 bases separated the two germline ends. The germline gives CDR1 SGDLS, CDR2 YYNGEE. CDR3 sequence (DNA): TGTGCCAGCAGCGTCGGTAGAGTAGGCCGAGGGATAAGTGAACGGGACACCGGGGAGCTGTTTTTT. This codes for CASSVGRVGRGISERDTGELFF.

For this clone: Different DNA sequences within this sample yield the same CDR3. The chain carries TRBV7-2 and TRBJ2-7; 8 bases line up with TRBD1. The CDR3 covers 15 residues. Germline V lookup: CDR1 SGHTA, CDR2 FQGNSA. J gave up 2 bases and V 6 bases, and 9 bases lay outside the gene matches. The CDR3 region is CASRPGGAGTYEQYF. The DNA of the CDR3 is TGTGCCAGCAGACCAGGGGGCGCGGGAACCTACGAGCAGTACTTC.

The J gene is TRBJ1-5, the V gene TRBV15, with TRBD1 as a possible D gene (5 bases). The germline CDR1 and CDR2 sequences are LNHNV and YYDKDF (reference sequence). This CDR3 has 15 residues. Trimming stripped 5 bases from V and 0 bases from J, with 11 bases between. The CDR3 bases are TGTGCCACCAGCTTTCCCGGGGGTAGCAATCAGCCCCAGCATTTT. Amino acid sequence: CATSFPGGSNQPQHF.

A remark on this clone: Compared with germline, one end of the junction differs, possibly owing to a read error. The chain couples TRBV4-3 to TRBJ1-4, with D unresolved. Germline loops: CDR1 LGHNA, CDR2 YSLEER. The CDR3 covers 15 residues. CDR3 in DNA: TGCGCCAGCACCCAAGGGTATGGTAGAGGAGAAAAACTGTTTTTT. Translation: CASTQGYGRGEKLFF.

The rearrangement uses TRBV2 and TRBJ1-2, with no clear D. This CDR3 comprises 11 residues. Germline CDR1 reads SNHLY; CDR2 reads FYNNEI. With 6 bases removed from V and 13 bases from J, the gap between germline ends came to 15 bases. CDR3 DNA sequence: TGTGCCAGCAGCTTCTCCGAGCGCTCCACCTTC. Its translation is CASSFSERSTF.

V and J are TRBV30 and TRBJ2-7; 14 bases line up with TRBD2. The CDR3 runs 19 residues. V trimming: 2 bases; J trimming: 2 bases; junction bases outside the gene matches: 14. In germline, CDR1 is GTSNPN, CDR2 SVGIG (reference sequence). The CDR3 here is CAWSKPRTSGRTLPYEQYF. CDR3 DNA: TGTGCCTGGAGTAAACCCCGGACTAGCGGGAGGACCTTACCCTACGAGCAGTACTTC. Filled out from reference TRBV30 and TRBJ2-7, the complete variable domain reads SQTIHQWPATLVQPVGSPLSLECTVEGTSNPNLYWYRQAAGRGLQLLFYSVGIGQISSEVPQNLSASRPQDRQFILSSKKLLLSDSGFYLCAWSKPRTSGRTLPYEQYFGPGTRLTVT.

The rearrangement uses TRBV28 and TRBJ1-1, with a possible D match to TRBD1 (5 bases). The V gene's germline CDR1 is MDHEN and CDR2 SYDVKM. The CDR3 contains 12 residues. V was shortened by 3 bases and J by 5 bases, with 7 bases between the two germline ends. CDR3 sequence: CASSFGHTEAFF. The CDR3, as DNA: TGTGCCAGCAGTTTTGGACATACTGAAGCTTTCTTT. Complete variable domain (other parts from reference TRBV28 and TRBJ1-1): DVKVTQSSRYLVKRTGEKVFLECVQDMDHENMFWYRQDPGLGLRLIYFSYDVKMKEKGDIPEGYSVSREKKERFSLILESASTNQTSMYLCASSFGHTEAFFGQGTRLTVV.

Remarks on this clone: Germline is not matched at one junction end, which may reflect a read error. This sample also contains other DNA sequences that code for the same CDR3. J is TRBJ1-6 and V is TRBV5-1, with TRBD1 as a possible D gene (6 bases). The CDR3 is 15 amino acids. Per germline, CDR1 SGHRS and CDR2 YFSETQ. The CDR3 sequence: CASSLQGNRDSPLHF. Written as DNA, the CDR3 is TGCGCCAGCAGCCTTCAAGGGAACAGGGATTCACCCCTACACTTT. Combining the CDR3 with reference TRBV5-1 and TRBJ1-6 gives the whole variable domain KAGVTQTPRYLIKTRGQQVTLSCSPISGHRSVSWYQQTPGQGLQFLFEYFSETQRNKGNFPGRFSGRQFSNSRSEMNVSTLELGDSALYLCASSLQGNRDSPLHFGNGTRLTVT.

The rearrangement links TRBV2 to TRBJ2-1; D is possibly TRBD2 (6 bases). V was cut by 3 bases and J by 1 base, with 10 bases left in between. CDR1 SNHLY and CDR2 FYNNEI come from the germline V gene. The CDR3 spans 15 residues. As DNA, the CDR3 is TGTGCCAGCAGTGACCGGGACTCTTCCTACAATGAGCAGTTCTTC. This encodes CASSDRDSSYNEQFF.

Details on this clone: Other DNA sequences in the sample encode the same CDR3. The chain couples TRBV28 to TRBJ1-5; 7 bases are shared with TRBD1. Trimming cost V 5 bases and J 1 base; bases outside gene matches: 8. Per germline, CDR1 MDHEN and CDR2 SYDVKM. The CDR3 spans 16 residues. The DNA for the CDR3 is TGTGCCAGCAGTGCAGCAGGGGGAAGAAGCAATCAGCCCCAGCATTTT. This translates into CASSAAGGRSNQPQHF.

The J gene is TRBJ2-7, the V gene TRBV19; tentatively, D is TRBD2 (6 bases). The CDR3 covers 16 residues. Deletions cut 3 bases from V and 5 bases from J, with 20 bases between. Looked up from germline, CDR1 is LNHDA and CDR2 is SQIVND (reference sequence). The CDR3 nucleotides are TGTGCCAGTAGTATTAGGCGGGATACCCAGAGGAACGAGCAGTACTTC. Translation: CASSIRRDTQRNEQYF.